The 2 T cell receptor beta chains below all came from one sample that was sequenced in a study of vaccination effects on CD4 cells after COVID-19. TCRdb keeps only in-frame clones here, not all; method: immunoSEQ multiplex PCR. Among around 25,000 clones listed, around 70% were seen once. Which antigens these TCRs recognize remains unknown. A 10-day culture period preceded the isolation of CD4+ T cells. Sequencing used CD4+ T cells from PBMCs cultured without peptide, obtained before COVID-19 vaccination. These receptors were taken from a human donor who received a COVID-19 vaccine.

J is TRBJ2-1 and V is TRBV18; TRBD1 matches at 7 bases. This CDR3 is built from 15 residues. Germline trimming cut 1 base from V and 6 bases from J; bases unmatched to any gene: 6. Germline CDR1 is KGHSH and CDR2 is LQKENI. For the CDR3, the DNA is TGTGCCAGCTCACCACTTGGACAGGTCCTCAATGAGCAGTTCTTC. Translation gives CASSPLGQVLNEQFF.

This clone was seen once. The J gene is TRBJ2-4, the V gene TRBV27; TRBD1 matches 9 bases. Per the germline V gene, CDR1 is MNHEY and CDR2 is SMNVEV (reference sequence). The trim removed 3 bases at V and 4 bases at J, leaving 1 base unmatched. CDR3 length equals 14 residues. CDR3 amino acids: CASSLGQGKNIQYF. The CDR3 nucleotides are TGTGCCAGCAGTTTGGGACAGGGAAAAAACATTCAGTACTTC.